The source of this T cell receptor beta chain is a study of early T cells in non-severe SARS-CoV-2 infection. Study at large: The input, bulk RNA from unsorted whole blood, was sequenced, and chains were unpaired. Study-level points and caveats: There was a bias toward anti-spike CD8 responses in VDJdb matching, which missed private and CD4 specificities.

Individually, cDNA molecules had unique molecular identifiers attached to them. TCRdb redid the calling of the 5' RACE reads with MiXCR, one entry per CDR3 protein. The profile covers about 77,000 distinct CDR3 sequences, with 15% to 20% appearing a single time and around 2.6% taken by the ten largest. Concerning this clonotype: Its target is not known.

V shed 2 bases, J shed 0 bases, and the junction held 2 bases outside the gene matches. The CDR3 runs to 15 residues. The germline gives CDR1 LGHDT, CDR2 YNNKEL (reference sequence). The receptor was derived from an adult who was a healthcare worker with PCR-confirmed SARS-CoV-2 infection or an uninfected control (not recorded which). The sequenced sample was whole blood. The V gene is TRBV3-1, the J gene TRBJ2-7, with TRBD1 identical over 9 bases. CDR3 residues: CASSQQGQGSYEQYF. For the CDR3, the DNA is TGTGCCAGCAGCCAACAGGGACAGGGCTCCTACGAGCAGTACTTC.